The subject of this entry is one T cell receptor beta chain. It has no known antigen specificity. No quality values exist for individual bases; no much larger clone is one base distant. The data derive from a study of identical twins listed by TCRdb under 2016. Study-wide context: To test whether fetal clonotypes persist, this study deep-sequenced TCR alpha and beta repertoires from monozygotic twins, from unrelated adults of various ages, and from cord blood. To rule out contamination, replicate twin experiments were performed at different times with different library preparation protocols.

Broad study findings and their caveats: Compared with coincidental sharing between unrelated individuals, an excess of low generation-probability sequences was observed among out-of-frame TCR alpha sequences shared between twins. In monozygotic twins, recombination models systematically underestimated out-of-frame TCR alpha sharing, but the models matched the sharing seen between unrelated individuals. A weaker excess of twin sharing was found in beta out-of-frame sequences because the signal-to-noise ratio was lowered by fewer shared sequences. Because the same donors could not be followed over many years, conclusions were based on cross-sectional statistical analysis. Zero-insertion analyses could be partly confounded by invariant T cells such as MAIT and iNKT, although diverse VJ usage argued against such confounding for most clonotypes. Fewer insertions were carried by abundant cord blood beta clonotypes; a weaker similar trend was observed in young adult naive repertoires, while no such trend was observed in memory repertoires.

Libraries were built with 5' RACE. The listed sequencing device is Illumina HiSeq 2000. Template switching added a universal primer binding site, and the final cDNA carried a unique molecular identifier that allowed TCR cDNA molecules to be counted accurately. Specific primers in the conserved constant-segment region were used to synthesize first-strand cDNA for TCR alpha and beta chains. To control for contamination, every cDNA library carried two barcodes: a SMART-Mk sample barcode plus Illumina barcodes. TruSeq adapter sequences and Illumina sample barcodes were added in two successive PCR steps. The TCR alpha and beta cDNA libraries were sequenced on the Illumina HiSeq platform using custom primers. The authors' analysis ran thus. MiGEC processed the raw reads to extract unique molecular identifiers, while MiXCR was used to determine the CDR3 positions. For each individual, recombination models were inferred using an EM algorithm with the repgenHMM and IGoR tools. The analysis of shared clonotypes was done with the tcR package in R, with sharing normalized by the product of cloneset sizes. To study raw recombination without the effects of thymic and clonal selection, out-of-frame nonproductive sequences were analyzed. TCRdb reprocessing: public reads trimmed at Q25 with fastp, clones called with MiXCR, in-frame beta chains kept. Rows with one shared CDR3 protein collapse into an entry with the most common genes and DNA. These V and J calls are TCRdb output, not the study's own analysis. Present in this sample are about 690,000 distinct CDR3 sequences, 5.5% to 6.5% of which were seen just once. The top ten hold around 1.7% of the sample.

The CDR3, from cysteine to phenylalanine, totals 15 residues. Left in the record is the CDR3 DNA by itself, 45 bases read in frame from the first base. CDR1 and CDR2, per the germline V gene, are SGHVS and FQNEAQ. Clipping removes 0 bases from V and 4 bases from J, with 5 as the unmatched junction base count. Every donor in the study was a healthy Caucasian. Three unrelated non-twin adults were additionally sequenced: a male aged 18 to 29, a male aged 50 to 60 and a female aged 50 to 60. Miltenyi CD45RO+ enrichment and human naive T-cell isolation kits were used to isolate memory (CD45RO+) and naive T cells from PBMC.

This clonotype was sampled from a young man in good health. The chain joins TRBV7-8 to TRBJ2-5, with 7 junctional bases fitting TRBD1. Input material: naive T cells sorted from blood. The cell subset or site label corresponds to: cells isolated with a human naive T-cell isolation kit. The CDR3 in this case is CASSLAGQGVETQYF. The nucleotide sequence is given as TGTGCCAGCAGCTTAGCGGGGCAGGGGGTAGAGACCCAGTACTTC. Here the CDR3 is joined to the reference TRBV7-8 and TRBJ2-5 genes, and the full variable domain is: GAGVSQSPRYKVAKRGQDVALRCDPISGHVSLFWYQQALGQGPEFLTYFQNEAQLDKSGLPSDRFFAERPEGSVSTLKIQRTQQEDSAVYLCASSLAGQGVETQYFGPGTRLLVL.